What follows are 20 T cell receptor beta chains derived from one specimen sequenced in a study of cytomegalovirus exposure and HLA in healthy donors. PCR used 60 Vbeta primers and 13 Jbeta primers. The table came from immunoSEQ multiplex PCR; TCRdb's copy has only in-frame clones and leaves some out. Among about 140,000 clones listed, roughly 80% were seen once. Material for sequencing was PBMCs. All receptors come from a female donor in good health and CMV-seronegative.

This clone came up once. At one end the junction does not follow the germline gene, possibly because of a read error. The V gene is TRBV7-9, the J gene TRBJ2-1; 7 positions match TRBD2. The CDR3 consists of 16 residues. Germline loops: CDR1 SEHNR, CDR2 FQNEAQ (reference sequence). The CDR3 DNA reads TGTTCCAGCAGCTTATCACGGCGGGAGCCGGACAATGAGCAGTTCTTC. Protein product: CSSSLSRREPDNEQFF.

This chain connects TRBV19 to TRBJ2-2; a weak D match, TRBD2 (5 bases). Germline V gene sequence: CDR1 LNHDA, CDR2 SQIVND (reference sequence). V was clipped by 5 bases and J by 1 base, with 11 bases between them. The CDR3 length is 15 residues. The CDR3 bases are TGTGCCAGTAGTTTATGGGGAGAGAACACCGGGGAGCTGTTTTTT. Residues: CASSLWGENTGELFF.

This clone was counted only a few times. The J gene is TRBJ1-1, the V gene TRBV6-1; the match to TRBD1 covers 9 bases. V shed 7 bases and J 4 bases; nucleotides not matched to a gene: 7. The CDR3 has 14 amino acids. Germline CDR1 and CDR2: MNHNS and SASEGT. In nucleotides, the CDR3 is TGTGCCAGCACCCAGAGGGGACAGGGCACTGAAGCTTTCTTT. Protein sequence: CASTQRGQGTEAFF.

Worth noting for this clone: With a much larger clone just one base away, this may be a read error. Distinct nucleotide sequences in the sample also encode this CDR3. This chain uses TRBV30 with TRBJ2-5, with 14 bases identical to TRBD2. Germline-derived CDR1 and CDR2 are GTSNPN and SVGIG (reference sequence). The V and J ends lost 1 base and 2 bases, in that order; junction bases with no gene match: 6. This CDR3 is 17 amino acids long. CDR3 coding DNA: TGTGCCTGGAGTGGGACTAGCGGGAGGACCGTGCAAGAGACCCAGTACTTC. It is translated as CAWSGTSGRTVQETQYF. The full variable domain, completed using reference TRBV30 and TRBJ2-5, is SQTIHQWPATLVQPVGSPLSLECTVEGTSNPNLYWYRQAAGRGLQLLFYSVGIGQISSEVPQNLSASRPQDRQFILSSKKLLLSDSGFYLCAWSGTSGRTVQETQYFGPGTRLLVL.

In nucleotides, the CDR3 is TGTGCCAGCCGCTCCGAGACAGGTGCCAATCAGCCCCAGCATTTT. Translating it yields CASRSETGANQPQHF. The chain uses TRBV6-6 and TRBJ1-5, with a tentative D call TRBD1 (6 bases). The CDR3 sequence is 15 residues long. Trimming left V 8 bases short and J 3 bases short, with 17 bases between. The germline V gene has CDR1 MNHNY and CDR2 SVGAGI (reference sequence).

This rearrangement joins TRBV18 to TRBJ2-5, with D possibly matching TRBD1 (5 bases). Trimming removed 1 base at V and 5 bases at J, with 14 bases between. CDR1 is KGHSH and CDR2 is LQKENI in the germline V gene. The CDR3 has 15 residues. Here the CDR3 DNA reads TGTGCCAGCTCACCACAAGATCAGGGTGTGGAGACCCAGTACTTC. Translated, it gives CASSPQDQGVETQYF.

V and J are TRBV2 and TRBJ2-2; tentatively, D is TRBD1 (5 bases). From germline, CDR1 is SNHLY and CDR2 FYNNEI. This CDR3 is 15 amino acids long. V lost 2 bases to trimming and J lost 2 bases, with 9 bases between them. In DNA form, the CDR3 reads TGTGCCAGCAGTGAACAGGGTTCAAACACCGGGGAGCTGTTTTTT. Translation gives CASSEQGSNTGELFF. Full variable domain (outside the CDR3, taken from reference TRBV2 and TRBJ2-2): EPEVTQTPSHQVTQMGQEVILRCVPISNHLYFYWYRQILGQKVEFLVSFYNNEISEKSEIFDDQFSVERPDGSNFTLKIRSTKLEDSAMYFCASSEQGSNTGELFFGEGSRLTVL.

The V gene is TRBV18, the J gene TRBJ1-2; perhaps TRBD1 as D (6 bases). CDR3 length: 15 amino acids. CDR1 and CDR2 (germline): KGHSH, LQKENI. The V end lost 6 bases, the J end lost 0 bases, and 14 bases lay between the germline ends. The DNA for the CDR3 is TGTGCCAGCTCCGCCAACAGGGAAACTAACTATGGCTACACCTTC. Translating gives CASSANRETNYGYTF.

The chain couples TRBV27 to TRBJ1-2; the D gene is possibly TRBD1 (5 bases). The CDR3 covers 15 residues. CDR1 is MNHEY, CDR2 SMNVEV, per germline (reference sequence). The V end lost 1 base, the J end lost 1 base, and 10 bases lay between the germline ends. This CDR3 reads CASSLYQDSNYGYTF. CDR3 DNA sequence: TGTGCCAGCAGTTTATACCAAGACAGTAACTATGGCTACACCTTC.

For this clone: An end of the junction does not agree with germline; a read error may underlie this. This chain uses TRBV7-9 with TRBJ1-5; 8 bases align to TRBD1. Per the germline V gene, CDR1 is SEHNR and CDR2 is FQNEAQ (reference sequence). The CDR3 consists of 14 residues. CDR3 region: CSSGTGGYNQPQHF. The CDR3 bases are TGTTCCAGCGGGACAGGAGGGTACAATCAGCCCCAGCATTTT.

As for this clone: Germline and junction disagree at one end, which may indicate a read error. The genes are TRBV7-9 and TRBJ2-1, with TRBD2 matching over 10 bases. Germline V CDR1 and CDR2: SEHNR, FQNEAQ (reference sequence). The CDR3 has 15 residues. CDR3 nucleotide sequence: TGTTCCAGCAGCTTCGGACTAGCGGAAAACAATGAGCAGTTCTTC. Its translation is CSSSFGLAENNEQFF. Combining the CDR3 with reference TRBV7-9 and TRBJ2-1 gives the whole variable domain DTGVSQNPRHKITKRGQNVTFRCDPISEHNRLYWYRQTLGQGPEFLTYFQNEAQLEKSRLLSDRFSAERPKGSFSTLEIQRTEQGDSAMYLCSSSFGLAENNEQFFGPGTRLTVL.

This clone showed up just a few times. The rearrangement joins TRBV6-6 to TRBJ1-1, with D perhaps matching TRBD1 (5 bases). The CDR3 length is 13 residues. The germline CDR1 and CDR2 sequences are MNHNY and SVGAGI (reference sequence). Trimming removed 8 bases from V and 2 bases from J, with 12 bases in between. CDR3 sequence: CASLVRVNTEAFF. CDR3 DNA: TGTGCCAGCTTGGTCAGGGTCAACACTGAAGCTTTCTTT.

This chain links TRBV10-3 with TRBJ2-4; D unclear. Per germline, CDR1 ENHRY and CDR2 SYGVKD. This CDR3 contains 15 residues. Between the trimmed V and J ends, which lost 2 bases and 3 bases, there was a span of 11 bases. The CDR3 region has the DNA TGTGCCATCAGTGAGAGTGTTCTAGGCAAAAACATTCAGTACTTC. It codes for CAISESVLGKNIQYF.

The J gene is TRBJ1-1, the V gene TRBV11-3; TRBD1 is a possible D gene (5 bases). Trimming took 1 base from V and 6 from J, leaving 12 bases between them. In germline, CDR1 is SGHNT, CDR2 YENEEA. The CDR3 runs to 14 residues. CDR3 nucleotides: TGTGCCAGCAGCTTAGGACAGCAAGGCGCTGAAGCTTTCTTT. Protein sequence: CASSLGQQGAEAFF.

The chain couples TRBV7-2 to TRBJ2-3; D is possibly TRBD1 (6 bases). The CDR3 extends over 14 amino acids. Between the trimmed V and J ends, which lost 3 bases and 5 bases, there was a span of 12 bases. Looked up from germline, CDR1 is SGHTA and CDR2 is FQGNSA. DNA for the CDR3: TGTGCCAGCAGCTTCCAGGGGACCGGAGATACGCAGTATTTT. This sequence encodes CASSFQGTGDTQYF.

This chain connects TRBV2 to TRBJ1-1, with 7 bases that match TRBD1. V trimming: 1 base; J trimming: 5 bases; junction bases outside the gene matches: 7. In germline, CDR1 is SNHLY, CDR2 FYNNEI. The CDR3 runs to 15 residues. CDR3 sequence: CASSEEGTVTTEAFF. In DNA, the CDR3 is TGTGCCAGCAGTGAAGAGGGGACAGTTACTACTGAAGCTTTCTTT.

The CDR3, as DNA: TGTGCCAGCAGTGGGGGGACAGGGTTAGGTGAGCAGTTCTTC. Amino acids: CASSGGTGLGEQFF. The chain links TRBV25-1 to TRBJ2-1; TRBD1 agrees at 9 bases. The CDR3 runs to 14 residues. Germline-derived CDR1 and CDR2 are MGHDK and SYGVNS. V shed 4 bases and J 9 bases; nucleotides not matched to a gene: 7. Filled out from reference TRBV25-1 and TRBJ2-1, the complete variable domain reads EADIYQTPRYLVIGTGKKITLECSQTMGHDKMYWYQQDPGMELHLIHYSYGVNSTEKGDLSSESTVSRIRTEHFPLTLESARPSHTSQYLCASSGGTGLGEQFFGPGTRLTVL.

This chain uses TRBV11-2 with TRBJ1-5; D not resolved. Trimming pared 3 bases from V and 7 bases from J, leaving 13 bases between. The CDR3 consists of 14 residues. The germline gives CDR1 SGHAT, CDR2 FQNNGV. The CDR3 sequence is CASSFRPSNQPQHF. The CDR3 coding sequence is TGTGCCAGCAGCTTCAGGCCATCCAACCAGCCCCAGCATTTT.

The chain has TRBV28 and TRBJ2-7; the match to TRBD2 covers 10 bases. CDR1 is MDHEN, CDR2 SYDVKM, per germline. The trim removed 6 bases at V and 7 bases at J, leaving 9 bases unmatched. This CDR3 comprises 14 residues. The CDR3 is CASRASGSMTEQYF. The CDR3 nucleotides read TGTGCCAGCAGGGCTAGCGGGAGTATGACGGAGCAGTACTTC.

The chain links TRBV27 to TRBJ1-5, with D hard to call. Germline V gene data show CDR1 as MNHEY and CDR2 as SMNVEV (reference sequence). V was trimmed by 3 bases and J by 5 bases, leaving 8 bases between them. This CDR3 contains 13 residues. This chain's CDR3 is CASSFFRDQPQHF. CDR3 coding DNA: TGTGCCAGCAGTTTTTTTCGGGATCAGCCCCAGCATTTT.